The sequence of this T cell receptor beta chain was determined in a study of blood T cell repertoires in COVID-19 (dated by TCRdb to about 2020). In the study overall: Collaborator samples came from the United States, Italy and Spain and covered acute and convalescent phases of COVID-19. The prospective study material was composed of cDNA or gDNA derived from T cells, B-cell-depleted T cells, or PBMCs. The dataset comprised deeply sampled blood TCRbeta repertoires from subjects exposed to, actively infected with, or recovered from COVID-19. The repertoires were released in a freely available public database intended as a resource for research on the immune response to SARS-CoV-2. Samples were obtained from the ongoing ImmuneRACE study (first 160 participants) and from 1,254 subjects provided by 6 global collaborators. Sample metadata almost always included a de-identified subject ID, COVID-19 status, age in years and sex. Where available, HLA class I and class II types were obtained from metadata supplied by the sample provider rather than from assay-based typing. What the research found in general, with its limitations: How much clinical and demographic metadata was included differed by source and by participant, and the metadata was provided uncurated.

The CDR3 runs 15 amino acids, cysteine and phenylalanine included. Here the CDR3 DNA is all that survives: 45 bases in frame from base 1. Trimming leaves V shorter by 4 bases and J shorter by 0 bases, with the junction holding 5 bases beyond the gene matches. CDR1 and CDR2, per the germline V gene, are SGDLS and YYNGEE. TCRbeta CDR3 regions were amplified from genomic DNA by means of the immunoSEQ Assay, a bias-controlled multiplex PCR. As for the authors' bioinformatics: The number of nucleated cells in each sample was estimated by amplification of reference gene primers within the assay. Sequence reads were collapsed and filtered to measure the absolute abundance of every unique TCRbeta CDR3 rearrangement. For each sample, productive Simpson clonality was calculated as the square root of Simpson's diversity index over productive rearrangements. The table was pulled from immuneACCESS by TCRdb, which kept in-frame rearrangements only. Such tables lose some clones; where checked, under half of the loss comes from unresolved V genes, and the rest has no known cause. V and J calls and clone size come straight from that table; D and trimming were deduced from the DNA. In this sample the table shows roughly 49,000 clones, over 80% of which occur a single time. Roughly 1.4% of the sample lies in the top ten.

The collaborating institutions used their own protocols to collect whole blood in K2EDTA tubes. Collaborator samples were shipped for TCRbeta analysis as frozen whole blood, isolated PBMCs, or DNA extracted from either sample type. Details on this clone: Its antigen target is currently unknown. No base-level quality is on record; no much larger clone is a single base apart.

The sequence derives from a man between 50 and 59 years old with acute or convalescent COVID-19. Sequencing was done on a sample of peripheral blood. This receptor chain uses TRBV9 and TRBJ2-7; 9 bases in the middle match TRBD1. The DNA sequence follows: TGTGCCAGCAGCCCTGGGACAGGGAGCTCCTACGAGCAGTACTTC. This codes for CASSPGTGSSYEQYF.